This T cell receptor beta chain comes out of a study of T-cell reconstitution after alpha-beta-depleted transplantation in children. Unique molecular identifiers were incorporated into the prepared TCRbeta library. TCRdb reprocessed the PCR reads via MiXCR and lists one record per CDR3 protein. The sample includes about 610,000 distinct CDR3 sequences, over 9.5% of them seen just once. V was pared by 5 bases and J by 12 bases, with 8 bases of the junction left unmatched. In germline, CDR1 is SQVTM, CDR2 ANQGSEA. The CDR3 covers 12 residues. This clonotype has at least ten counts. Sample: PBMCs from the stem cell graft donor, taken from the stem cell graft. This receptor was obtained from a human donor who donated a stem cell graft to a child with acute myeloid leukemia. V gene TRBV29-1 combines with J gene TRBJ2-4, with 9 nucleotides matching TRBD1. The DNA of the CDR3 is TGCAGCGTTTGGGGACAGGGAGTCACTCAGTACTTC. Translated, it gives CSVWGQGVTQYF. The whole variable domain, filled in from reference TRBV29-1 and TRBJ2-4, reads SAVISQKPSRDICQRGTSLTIQCQVDSQVTMMFWYRQQPGQSLTLIATANQGSEATYESGFVIDKFPISRPNLTFSTLTVSNMSPEDSSIYLCSVWGQGVTQYFGAGTRLSVL.